Listed below are T cell receptor beta chains from one sample, sequenced in a study of memory CD4+ T cells and cytomegalovirus serostatus. The table came from immunoSEQ multiplex PCR; TCRdb's copy has only in-frame clones and leaves some out. The data contain about 53,000 clones, around 80% of them singletons. Sample: memory CD4+ T cells from blood. These receptors all stem from an adult in good health and CMV-seronegative. CDR3s include the opening cysteine and the closing phenylalanine or tryptophan. The D gene is left open where the match is weak. Not every row has a clone size; where given, it reads once, few, many or a size class.

clone_size,v_call,d_call,j_call,cdr3_aa,cdr3_nt
NA,TRBV4-2,NA,TRBJ2-7,CASSQTGGTYEQYF,TGTGCCAGCAGCCAAACAGGAGGAACCTACGAGCAGTACTTC
NA,TRBV7-9,NA,TRBJ1-2,CASSSGGSYGYTF,TGTGCCAGCAGCTCGGGGGGCAGCTATGGCTACACCTTC
NA,TRBV28,NA,TRBJ1-1,CASSFSSGSTEAFF,TGTGCCAGCAGTTTCTCCTCGGGGAGCACTGAAGCTTTCTTT
NA,TRBV6-5,NA,TRBJ2-6,CASSAVGAGANVLTF,TGTGCCAGCAGCGCCGTTGGGGCTGGGGCCAACGTCCTGACTTTC
few,TRBV25-1,TRBD2,TRBJ2-1,CASNNRAGTYNEQFF,TGTGCCAGCAACAATCGAGCGGGAACCTACAATGAGCAGTTCTTC
NA,TRBV7-8,NA,TRBJ2-7,CASGRGEYEQYF,TGTGCCAGCGGTAGAGGGGAGTACGAGCAGTACTTC
NA,TRBV30,TRBD1,TRBJ2-2,CASEDRTRELFF,TGTGCCTCAGAGGACAGGACAAGGGAGCTGTTTTTT
NA,TRBV30,TRBD1,TRBJ1-1,CAGDRGGTEAFF,TGTGCCGGGGACAGGGGCGGCACTGAAGCTTTCTTT
once,TRBV5-8,NA,TRBJ1-2,CASSLPPASYGYTF,TGTGCCAGCAGCTTACCCCCCGCCTCCTATGGCTACACCTTC
NA,TRBV6-6,NA,TRBJ1-5,CASIFGREHNQPQHF,TGTGCCAGCATCTTTGGACGGGAGCACAATCAGCCCCAGCATTTT
NA,TRBV18,NA,TRBJ1-1,CASSPSSGRNTEAFF,TGTGCCAGCTCACCATCCTCTGGCAGGAACACTGAAGCTTTCTTT
NA,TRBV11-3,NA,TRBJ2-7,CASSLGQGGREQYF,TGTGCCAGCAGCTTAGGCCAGGGGGGTCGGGAGCAGTACTTC
NA,TRBV6-6,NA,TRBJ2-1,CASSYSQRSSYNEQFF,TGTGCCAGCAGTTACTCGCAGCGGAGCTCCTACAATGAGCAGTTCTTC
NA,TRBV20-1,NA,TRBJ2-7,CSARGLYEQYF,TGCAGTGCTAGAGGGCTTTACGAGCAGTACTTC
NA,TRBV6-6,NA,TRBJ2-5,CASRRSAQGQETQYF,TGTGCCAGCAGACGGTCGGCACAAGGCCAAGAGACCCAGTACTTC
NA,TRBV5-5,NA,TRBJ2-3,CASSFASDTQYF,TGTGCCAGCAGCTTCGCGTCAGATACGCAGTATTTT
NA,TRBV5-4,NA,TRBJ1-2,CASSSTPGFYGYTF,TGTGCCAGCAGCTCCACCCCGGGCTTCTATGGCTACACCTTC
NA,TRBV30,NA,TRBJ1-2,CAWSGGYGYTF,TGTGCCTGGAGCGGGGGCTATGGCTACACCTTC
NA,TRBV19,TRBD2,TRBJ2-3,CATKGGGGPSDTQYF,TGTGCCACCAAGGGCGGGGGAGGGCCCTCAGATACGCAGTATTTT
NA,TRBV7-9,NA,TRBJ1-2,CASSFRGYGYTF,TGTGCCAGCAGCTTCAGGGGTTATGGCTACACCTTC
few,TRBV5-8,TRBD2,TRBJ2-1,CASSQRLAAYNEQFF,TGTGCCAGCAGCCAAAGACTAGCGGCCTACAATGAGCAGTTCTTC
NA,TRBV29-1,TRBD2,TRBJ2-5,CSVRLAGVLETQYF,TGCAGCGTGAGACTAGCGGGAGTTCTGGAGACCCAGTACTTC